The 2 T cell receptor beta chains below come from one sample, sequenced in a study of control samples from healthy donors and cancer patients. TCRdb keeps only in-frame clones here, not all; method: immunoSEQ multiplex PCR. The sample lists some 120,000 clones, approximately 89% occurring once. Sequenced material: blood. These receptors were obtained from a woman in her late teens or twenties in good health.

The chain links TRBV7-8 to TRBJ1-2; 7 bases align to TRBD1. The junction had 12 bases not matched to a gene; V was cut back by 5 bases and J by 6 bases. The CDR3 has 15 amino acids. Germline CDR1 is SGHVS and CDR2 is FQNEAQ. The CDR3 region has the DNA TGTGCCAGCAGCCCCTCCGACAGGGTTGGGAATGGCTACACCTTC. Its protein product is CASSPSDRVGNGYTF.

The chain carries TRBV5-1 and TRBJ1-4, with a possible D match to TRBD1 (6 bases). Trimming stripped 3 bases from V and 1 base from J, with 13 bases between. This CDR3 comprises 16 residues. The germline V gene encodes CDR1 SGHRS and CDR2 YFSETQ. The CDR3 reads CASSSGAGLTNEKLFF. The CDR3 region has the DNA TGCGCCAGCAGCTCGGGGGCCGGGCTAACTAATGAAAAACTGTTTTTT.